This TCR beta chain was identified during a study of blood T cell repertoires in COVID-19. Across the study: Acute and convalescent COVID-19 samples came from the United States, Italy and Spain. Sample material is recorded as cDNA or gDNA derived from T cells, B-cell-depleted T cells, or PBMCs.

Original methodology: Reference gene primer amplification in the assay estimated nucleated cell counts. Sequencing used immunoSEQ multiplex PCR; TCRdb keeps in-frame clones, though not all of them. V, J and clone size are those of that table, while D and trimming were read from the DNA. Among 40,000 or so clones listed, approximately 92% were seen once. Sequenced: peripheral blood. The clonotype was recovered from a man aged 30 to 45 with active or convalescent COVID-19.

This CDR3 reads CASRAGTGGETQYF. CDR3 nucleotides: TGTGCCAGCAGGGCCGGGACAGGCGGGGAGACCCAGTACTTC. The gene calls are TRBV7-9 and TRBJ2-5; 8 bases are shared with TRBD1. After removal of 6 bases from V and 5 bases from J, the junction contained 8 bases not matched to a gene. The CDR3 loop spans 14 amino acids. Germline V gene data show CDR1 as SEHNR and CDR2 as FQNEAQ (reference sequence).